This T cell receptor (beta chain) was observed in a study of control samples from healthy donors and cancer patients. The protocol was immunoSEQ multiplex PCR, while the TCRdb copy is restricted to in-frame clones and leaves out a portion. This table holds about 160,000 clones, nearly 96% found once. The ends lost 6 bases at V and 0 bases at J; junction bases unmatched: 3. This CDR3 is 15 amino acids long. CDR1 is MNHNY and CDR2 is SVGAGI in the germline V gene (reference sequence). The chain uses TRBV6-6 and TRBJ1-4; 8 positions match TRBD1. This receptor was taken from a woman in her 30s in good health. Source material: blood. The CDR3 region is CASSLTGATNEKLFF. The DNA of the CDR3 is TGTGCCAGCAGCCTGACAGGGGCAACTAATGAAAAACTGTTTTTT.